These T cell receptor beta chains were read from a single sample in a study of vaccination effects on CD4 cells after COVID-19. For these receptors, no antigen is known. Repertoires were generated with immunoSEQ multiplex PCR, while TCRdb's copy carries only in-frame clones and drops some. The sample lists around 26,000 clones; roughly three quarters were seen once. Material: CD4+ T cells from PBMCs cultured with SARS-CoV-2 spike peptides, obtained after COVID-19 vaccination. The receptors were sampled from a human donor who received a COVID-19 vaccine. CDR3s include the opening cysteine and the closing phenylalanine or tryptophan. Expanded clones are given a class, and other clones once, few, many or no size at all.

TRBJ1-3 | 17 | TRBV14 | . | CASSQAKTWVSGNTIYF
TRBJ2-7 | 15 | TRBV4-1 | few | CASSHQRGGLYEQYF
TRBJ2-2 | 17 | TRBV27 | . | CASSFSSGGAGTGELFF
TRBJ2-3 | 14 | TRBV7-9 | . | CASGPGGSLDTQYF
TRBJ2-3 | 15 | TRBV4-2 | . | CASSQERTGTDTQYF
TRBJ2-7 | 14 | TRBV6-5 | . | CASSYQAGYYEQYF
TRBJ1-2 | 16 | TRBV4-1 | . | CASRHLLRDPNYGYTF
TRBJ2-2 | 16 | TRBV6-1 | . | CASSEASRQGTGELFF
TRBJ2-1 | 17 | TRBV4-2 | few | CASSPTTSASSYNEQFF
TRBJ2-1 | 14 | TRBV6-5 | . | CASSFRDPSYEQFF
TRBJ1-1 | 14 | TRBV10-3 | . | CAIRLGQQNTEAFF
TRBJ2-7 | 14 | TRBV5-4 | few | CASSLGSVNYEQYF
TRBJ2-3 | 14 | TRBV5-1 | . | CASRGTSGTDTQYF
TRBJ1-5 | 16 | TRBV18 | . | CASSEIDGISNQPQHF
TRBJ2-2 | 18 | TRBV3-1/TRBV3-2 | . | CASSQDLDGDYPTGELFF
TRBJ1-1 | 17 | TRBV11-2 | . | CASSPRSLKQRNTEAFF
TRBJ1-4 | 13 | TRBV12-3/TRBV12-4 | . | CASSLNRNEKLFF
TRBJ1-2 | 16 | TRBV21-1 | medium-sized | CASSKKRGVRYYGYTF
TRBJ1-2 | 13 | TRBV7-9 | . | CASSSVGDYGYTF
TRBJ1-2 | 14 | TRBV5-1 | . | CASSLEGRDYGYTF
TRBJ2-2 | 16 | TRBV5-5 | . | CASSLFSGTNTGELFF
TRBJ1-2 | 13 | TRBV3-1/TRBV3-2 | . | CASSQQGAYGYTF
TRBJ2-5 | 13 | TRBV14 | . | CASSPGGQETQYF
TRBJ1-1 | 14 | TRBV15 | . | CATSRSSFEIKAFF
TRBJ2-5 | 18 | TRBV2 | . | CASSEALGRAWGQETQYF
TRBJ2-7 | 13 | TRBV6-1 | medium-sized | CASSEAPSYEQYF
TRBJ2-3 | 16 | TRBV19 | . | CASKFTQWSGTDTQYF
TRBJ2-2 | 17 | TRBV11-2 | . | CASRRPGTSGRAGELFF
TRBJ2-2 | 15 | TRBV6-4 | once | CASSVAGEVAGELFF
TRBJ2-7 | 20 | TRBV6-2/TRBV6-3 | few | CASSLKNKTSRDRTSYEQYF
TRBJ2-6 | 18 | TRBV6-6 | . | CATIRGGVAGAGANVLTF
TRBJ1-1 | 13 | TRBV6-5 | . | CASSKTALTEAFF
TRBJ2-3 | 14 | TRBV5-1 | . | CASSGGQGTDTQYF
TRBJ1-1 | 13 | TRBV20-1 | once | CSASRQGGTEAFF
TRBJ1-2 | 14 | TRBV5-4 | few | CASSYHGGSYGYTF
TRBJ2-2 | 18 | TRBV3-1/TRBV3-2 | . | CASSQDTSGRPGTGELFF
TRBJ1-4 | 14 | TRBV6-5 | . | CASSRDRGSEKLFF
TRBJ1-2 | 14 | TRBV6-1 | . | CASSEGRGIYGYTF
TRBJ2-5 | 15 | TRBV7-7 | . | CASSLGTGGAETQYF
TRBJ1-4 | 15 | TRBV25-1 | . | CASSVSGHTNEKLFF
TRBJ1-1 | 13 | TRBV3-1/TRBV3-2 | once | CASSHGGGTEAFF
TRBJ1-4 | 16 | TRBV5-4 | . | CASSLDGPGGNEKLFF
TRBJ1-1 | 11 | TRBV7-2 | . | CASSLDSPAFF
TRBJ1-1 | 13 | TRBV6-6 | . | CASSLRMNTEAFF
TRBJ2-5 | 12 | TRBV18 | . | CASSPGGETQYF